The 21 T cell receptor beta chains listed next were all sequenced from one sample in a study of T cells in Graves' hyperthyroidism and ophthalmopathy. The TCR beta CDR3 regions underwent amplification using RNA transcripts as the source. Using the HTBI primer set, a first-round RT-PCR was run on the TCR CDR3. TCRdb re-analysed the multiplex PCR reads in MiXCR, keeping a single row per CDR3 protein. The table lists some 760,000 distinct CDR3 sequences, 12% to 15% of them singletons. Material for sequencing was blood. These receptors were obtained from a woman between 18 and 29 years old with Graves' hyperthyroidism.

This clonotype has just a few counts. CDR3 region: CASSTPGQSSGTEAFF. CDR3 DNA: TGTGCCAGTAGTACTCCGGGACAGTCATCTGGGACTGAAGCTTTCTTT. J is TRBJ1-1 and V is TRBV19; 7 bases match TRBD1. Per the germline V gene, CDR1 is LNHDA and CDR2 is SQIVND (reference sequence). Unmatched junction bases numbered 13, after V lost 4 bases and J lost 5 bases. This CDR3 spans 16 amino acids.

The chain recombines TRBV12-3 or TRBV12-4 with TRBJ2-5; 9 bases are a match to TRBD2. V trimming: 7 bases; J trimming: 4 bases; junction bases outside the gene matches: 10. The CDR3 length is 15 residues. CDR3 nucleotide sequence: TGTGCCAGCATGAATAGCGGGAGTCCGGGAGAGACCCAGTACTTC. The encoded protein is CASMNSGSPGETQYF.

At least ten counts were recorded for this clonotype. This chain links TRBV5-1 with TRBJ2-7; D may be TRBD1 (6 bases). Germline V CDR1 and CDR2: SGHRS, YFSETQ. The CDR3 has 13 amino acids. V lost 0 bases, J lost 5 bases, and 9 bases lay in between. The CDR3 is CASSLDREDEQYF. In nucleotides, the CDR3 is TGCGCCAGCAGCTTGGACAGGGAAGACGAGCAGTACTTC.

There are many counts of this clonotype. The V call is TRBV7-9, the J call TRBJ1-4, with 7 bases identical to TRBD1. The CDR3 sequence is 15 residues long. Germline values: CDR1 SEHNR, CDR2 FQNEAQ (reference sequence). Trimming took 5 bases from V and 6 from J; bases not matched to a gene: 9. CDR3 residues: CASSIYRGRDEKLFF. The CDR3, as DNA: TGTGCCAGCAGCATCTACAGGGGAAGGGATGAAAAACTGTTTTTT.

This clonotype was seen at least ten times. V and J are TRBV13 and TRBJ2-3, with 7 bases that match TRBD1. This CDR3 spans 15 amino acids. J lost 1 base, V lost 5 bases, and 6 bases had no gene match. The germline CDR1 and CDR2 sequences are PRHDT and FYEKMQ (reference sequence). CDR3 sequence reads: CASSRSGTGTDTQYF. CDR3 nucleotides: TGTGCCAGCAGCCGCTCCGGGACAGGCACAGATACGCAGTATTTT.

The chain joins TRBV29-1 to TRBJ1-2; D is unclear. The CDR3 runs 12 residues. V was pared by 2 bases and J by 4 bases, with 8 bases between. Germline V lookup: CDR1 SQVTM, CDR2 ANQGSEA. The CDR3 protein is CSVETGSYGYTF. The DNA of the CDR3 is TGCAGCGTTGAAACGGGATCCTATGGCTACACCTTC.

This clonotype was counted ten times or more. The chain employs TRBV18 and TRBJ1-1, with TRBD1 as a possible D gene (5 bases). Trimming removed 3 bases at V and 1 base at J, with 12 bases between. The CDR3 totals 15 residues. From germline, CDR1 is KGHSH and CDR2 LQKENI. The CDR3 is CASSPSTAKNTEAFF. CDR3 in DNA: TGTGCCAGCTCACCGTCGACAGCTAAGAACACTGAAGCTTTCTTT.

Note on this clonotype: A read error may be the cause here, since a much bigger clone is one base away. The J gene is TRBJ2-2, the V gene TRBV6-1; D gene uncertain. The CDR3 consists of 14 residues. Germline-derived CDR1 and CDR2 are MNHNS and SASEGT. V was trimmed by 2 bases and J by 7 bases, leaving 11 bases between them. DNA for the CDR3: TGTGCCAGCAGTGAATTAGGGTACATCGGGGAGCTGTTTTTT. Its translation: CASSELGYIGELFF.

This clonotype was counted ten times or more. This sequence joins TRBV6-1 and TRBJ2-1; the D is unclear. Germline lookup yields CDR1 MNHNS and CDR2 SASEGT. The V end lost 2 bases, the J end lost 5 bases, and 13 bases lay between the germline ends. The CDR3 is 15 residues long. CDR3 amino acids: CASSEKRLLNNEQFF. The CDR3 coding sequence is TGTGCCAGCAGTGAAAAACGTTTACTAAACAATGAGCAGTTCTTC.

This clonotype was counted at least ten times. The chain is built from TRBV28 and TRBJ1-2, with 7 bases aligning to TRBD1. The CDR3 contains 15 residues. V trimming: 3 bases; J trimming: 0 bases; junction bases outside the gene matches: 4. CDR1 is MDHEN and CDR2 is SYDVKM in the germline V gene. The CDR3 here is CASSFQGVSNYGYTF. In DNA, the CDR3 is TGTGCCAGCAGTTTCCAGGGGGTATCTAACTATGGCTACACCTTC.

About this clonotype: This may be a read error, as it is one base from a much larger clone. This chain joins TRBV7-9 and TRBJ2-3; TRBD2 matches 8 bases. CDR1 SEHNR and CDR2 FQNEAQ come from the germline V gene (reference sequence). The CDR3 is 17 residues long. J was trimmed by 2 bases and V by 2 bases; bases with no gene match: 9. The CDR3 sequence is CASSLSGREAITDTQYF. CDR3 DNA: TGTGCCAGCAGCTTATCAGGGCGGGAGGCAATCACAGATACGCAGTATTTT.

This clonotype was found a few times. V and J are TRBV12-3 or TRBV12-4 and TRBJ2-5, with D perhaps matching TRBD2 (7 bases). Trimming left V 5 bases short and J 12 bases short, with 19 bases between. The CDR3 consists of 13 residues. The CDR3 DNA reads TGTGCCAGCAGTAGGGGGGGATTGGGGGGCGAGTACTTC. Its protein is CASSRGGLGGEYF.

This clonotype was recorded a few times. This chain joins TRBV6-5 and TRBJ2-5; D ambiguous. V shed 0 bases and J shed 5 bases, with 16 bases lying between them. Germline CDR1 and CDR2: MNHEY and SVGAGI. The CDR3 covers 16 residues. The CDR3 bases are TGTGCCAGCAGTTACTCGATTTCCGGATTGCGGGAGACCCAGTACTTC. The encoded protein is CASSYSISGLRETQYF.

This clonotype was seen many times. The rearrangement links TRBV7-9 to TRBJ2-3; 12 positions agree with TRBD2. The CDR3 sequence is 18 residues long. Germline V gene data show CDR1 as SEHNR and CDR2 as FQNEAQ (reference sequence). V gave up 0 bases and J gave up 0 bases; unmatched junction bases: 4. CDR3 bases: TGTGCCAGCAGCTTAGCGGGCGGGACTAGCGGGAGCACAGATACGCAGTATTTT. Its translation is CASSLAGGTSGSTDTQYF. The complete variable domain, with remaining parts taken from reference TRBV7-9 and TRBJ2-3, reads DTGVSQNPRHKITKRGQNVTFRCDPISEHNRLYWYRQTLGQGPEFLTYFQNEAQLEKSRLLSDRFSAERPKGSFSTLEIQRTEQGDSAMYLCASSLAGGTSGSTDTQYFGPGTRLTVL.

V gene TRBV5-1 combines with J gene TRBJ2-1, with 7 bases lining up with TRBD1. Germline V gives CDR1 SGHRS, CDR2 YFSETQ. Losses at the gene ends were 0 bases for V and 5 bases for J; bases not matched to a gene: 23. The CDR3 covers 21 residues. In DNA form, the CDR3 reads TGCGCCAGCAGCTTGGTGGGCAGGGGGACATCAGGGTGGGGCTTCGACAATGAGCAGTTCTTC. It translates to CASSLVGRGTSGWGFDNEQFF.

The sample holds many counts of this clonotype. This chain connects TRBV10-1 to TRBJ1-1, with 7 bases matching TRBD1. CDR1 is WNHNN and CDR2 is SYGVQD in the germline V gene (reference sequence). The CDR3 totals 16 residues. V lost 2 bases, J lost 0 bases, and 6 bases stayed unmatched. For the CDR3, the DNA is TGCGCCAGCAGTGAGAGAAAGGGGGCTATGAACACTGAAGCTTTCTTT. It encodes CASSERKGAMNTEAFF.

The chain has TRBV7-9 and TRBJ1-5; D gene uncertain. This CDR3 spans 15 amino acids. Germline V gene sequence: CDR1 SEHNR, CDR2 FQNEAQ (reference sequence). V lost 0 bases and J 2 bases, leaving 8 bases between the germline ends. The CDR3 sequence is CASSLASEGNQPQHF. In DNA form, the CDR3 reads TGTGCCAGCAGCTTAGCCAGTGAGGGCAATCAGCCCCAGCATTTT.

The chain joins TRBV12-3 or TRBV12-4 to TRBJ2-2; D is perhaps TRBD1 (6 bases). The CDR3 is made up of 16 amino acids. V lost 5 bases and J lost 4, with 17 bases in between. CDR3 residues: CASSQSTGGGTGELFF. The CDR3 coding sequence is TGTGCCAGCAGTCAATCGACAGGAGGAGGCACCGGGGAGCTGTTTTTT.

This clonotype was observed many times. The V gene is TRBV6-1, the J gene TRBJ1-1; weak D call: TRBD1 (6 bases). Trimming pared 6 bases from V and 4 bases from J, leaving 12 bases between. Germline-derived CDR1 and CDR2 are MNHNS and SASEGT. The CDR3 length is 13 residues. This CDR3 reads CASRISRGTEAFF. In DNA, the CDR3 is TGTGCCAGCAGGATAAGCAGGGGCACTGAAGCTTTCTTT.

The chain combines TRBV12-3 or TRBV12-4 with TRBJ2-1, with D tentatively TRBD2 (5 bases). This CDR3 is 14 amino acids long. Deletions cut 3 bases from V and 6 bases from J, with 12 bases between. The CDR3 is CASSFSLASNEQFF. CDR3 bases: TGTGCCAGCAGTTTTAGCCTAGCCAGCAATGAGCAGTTCTTC.

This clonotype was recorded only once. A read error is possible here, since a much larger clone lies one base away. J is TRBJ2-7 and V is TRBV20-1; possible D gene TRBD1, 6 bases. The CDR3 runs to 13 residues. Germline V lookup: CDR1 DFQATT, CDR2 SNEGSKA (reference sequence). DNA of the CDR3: TGCAGTGCTGGACTTAGGGGGAGACACGAGCAGCACTTC. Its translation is CSAGLRGRHEQHF.